This entry describes one TCR beta chain. No antigen is known for it. CDR3 size: 15 residues. V shed 10 bases and J 7 bases; nucleotides not matched to a gene: 17. Germline V gene sequence: CDR1 SGHNT, CDR2 YYREEE (reference sequence). Peripheral blood, together with lesional scalp punch biopsies, was collected from alopecia areata patients. RNA extraction was followed by reverse transcription into cDNA, which acted as the sequencing template. Only in-frame clones appear in the TCRdb table, and some are missing; sequencing was by immunoSEQ multiplex PCR. The data hold over 120,000 clones, with roughly 61% observed a single time. The sample belongs to a study of CD8+ T cells in alopecia areata. Study information: Patients remained on tofacitinib for 6 to 18 months and then went 6 months without it. Study observations and caveats: Tissue-resident alphabeta T cells belonging to normal skin likewise get sequenced within scalp specimens. It was lesional scalp, especially alopecia totalis/universalis, that showed higher clonality than normal scalp.

The chain is built from TRBV5-4 and TRBJ1-2, with 9 nucleotides matching TRBD1. The source material was CD4+ T cells sorted from blood, sampled at week 0. This clonotype originated in a human donor with alopecia areata. CDR3 sequence: CACFRDRDASSGYTF. Written as DNA, the CDR3 is TGTGCCTGCTTCCGGGACAGGGATGCGTCGTCTGGCTACACCTTC.